Below are 7 T cell receptor beta chains sequenced from a single sample in a study of cytomegalovirus exposure and HLA in healthy donors. PCR primers comprised 60 Vbeta and 13 Jbeta primers. Profiling relied on immunoSEQ multiplex PCR, and the TCRdb table lists in-frame clones only, not all of them. Altogether roughly 110,000 clones are present, 67% being singletons, with the ten largest covering about 7.7%. Sequencing was done on a sample of PBMCs. These receptors were taken from a man aged 18 to 29 in good health and CMV-seropositive.

This clone has just a few counts. The rearrangement uses TRBV5-4 and TRBJ1-1, with D possibly matching TRBD1 (5 bases). The V gene's germline CDR1 is SGHNT and CDR2 YYREEE (reference sequence). V lost 0 bases and J lost 6, with 15 bases in between. The CDR3 loop spans 15 amino acids. CDR3 protein: CASSLAGRVGSEAFF. The CDR3 DNA reads as TGTGCCAGCAGCTTGGCTGGCAGGGTGGGATCTGAAGCTTTCTTT.

The chain employs TRBV9 and TRBJ1-4, with 12 bases matching TRBD1. V was pared by 2 bases and J by 7 bases, with 9 bases of the junction left unmatched. Germline V gives CDR1 SGDLS, CDR2 YYNGEE. The CDR3 length is 17 residues. Here the CDR3 reads CASSVGTGGGMSEKLFF. CDR3 in DNA: TGTGCCAGCAGCGTCGGGACAGGGGGCGGGATGAGTGAAAAACTGTTTTTT.

This clone came up a few times. The rearrangement joins TRBV2 to TRBJ1-1; D remains ambiguous. CDR3 size: 15 residues. V lost 7 bases and J lost 4, with 19 bases in between. Germline values: CDR1 SNHLY, CDR2 FYNNEI. CDR3 in DNA: TGTGCCAGCAAGATACCCCCCGGTCTCCCCACTGAAGCTTTCTTT. It encodes CASKIPPGLPTEAFF.

This clone was detected only a few times. This chain joins TRBV5-4 and TRBJ1-4; no reliable D call. Trimming took off 4 bases at V and 0 bases at J, with 4 bases between the two ends. There are 13 residues in the CDR3. The germline gives CDR1 SGHNT, CDR2 YYREEE (reference sequence). CDR3 amino acids: CASSPATNEKLFF. For the CDR3, the DNA is TGTGCCAGCAGCCCCGCAACTAATGAAAAACTGTTTTTT.

This sequence joins TRBV5-6 and TRBJ2-4, with D maybe TRBD1 (5 bases). This CDR3 has 15 amino acids. Germline assignment: CDR1 SGHDT and CDR2 YYEEEE. Trimming removed 2 bases at V and 7 bases at J, with 16 bases between. The CDR3 DNA sequence: TGTGCCAGCAGCTTTTGGGTAGGGGTGGGGAACATTCAGTACTTC. Translation gives CASSFWVGVGNIQYF.

This clone was counted between two and nine times. The chain is built from TRBV11-2 and TRBJ2-1; maybe TRBD1 (5 bases). The CDR3 extends over 15 amino acids. Trimming pared 3 bases from V and 4 bases from J, leaving 13 bases between. Germline V gene data show CDR1 as SGHAT and CDR2 as FQNNGV. The DNA for the CDR3 is TGTGCCAGCAGCTTGCAGGGAACCCTATACAATGAGCAGTTCTTC. Its translation is CASSLQGTLYNEQFF.

This clone was detected only a few times. The J gene is TRBJ2-2, the V gene TRBV2; D might be TRBD2 (5 bases). The CDR3 extends over 16 amino acids. Per germline, CDR1 SNHLY and CDR2 FYNNEI. V lost 6 bases to trimming and J lost 0 bases, with 14 bases between them. The CDR3, as DNA: TGTGCCAGCAGGAGGGCCCTTCACACGAACACCGGGGAGCTGTTTTTT. It encodes CASRRALHTNTGELFF.